A single sample gave rise to the 13 T cell receptor beta chains below, sequenced in a study of regulatory dendritic cells for organ transplantation. Using immunoSEQ multiplex PCR, the repertoire was profiled, and TCRdb retains in-frame clones only, with some absent. The sample records some 35,000 clones, around nine tenths being singletons. Sample: naive CD8+ T cells from blood. This sample's subset: CD45RA+ naive T cells. Every receptor here comes from a human donor in good health.

The chain combines TRBV6-5 with TRBJ2-7, with a possible D match to TRBD1 (6 bases). CDR1 and CDR2 from the germline V gene are MNHEY and SVGAGI. CDR3 length equals 14 residues. Trimming stripped 0 bases from V and 6 bases from J, with 12 bases between. This CDR3 is CASSYSDSGGEQYF. In nucleotides, the CDR3 is TGTGCCAGCAGTTACTCGGACAGTGGTGGCGAGCAGTACTTC.

The chain employs TRBV6-6 and TRBJ2-3; D is unclear. The CDR3 is made up of 13 amino acids. CDR1 and CDR2 (germline): MNHNY, SVGAGI (reference sequence). The ends were cut back, 5 bases at V and 4 bases at J, with 10 bases in the middle. CDR3 in amino acids: CASSPYKSDTQYF. The DNA for the CDR3 is TGTGCCAGCAGTCCCTATAAATCAGATACGCAGTATTTT.

V gene TRBV4-2 combines with J gene TRBJ1-4, with 7 bases aligning to TRBD1. Looked up from germline, CDR1 is LGHNA and CDR2 is YNFKEQ. The V and J ends lost 4 bases and 4 bases, in that order; junction bases with no gene match: 9. The CDR3 is 16 amino acids. This CDR3 reads CASSPPQGQLNEKLFF. CDR3 nucleotides: TGTGCCAGCAGCCCCCCGCAGGGACAGCTTAATGAAAAACTGTTTTTT.

V is TRBV9 and J is TRBJ2-1; 7 nucleotides agree with TRBD2. There are 14 residues in the CDR3. After removal of 4 bases from V and 10 bases from J, the junction contained 11 bases not matched to a gene. Germline V gene lookup returns CDR1 SGDLS and CDR2 YYNGEE. In nucleotides, the CDR3 is TGTGCCAGCAGCCCACCCCCCGGGAGGCGGGAGCAGTTCTTC. Translated: CASSPPPGRREQFF.

The V and J genes are TRBV9 and TRBJ2-6, with D perhaps TRBD1 (6 bases). Trimming left V 2 bases short and J 1 base short, with 13 bases between. Germline lookup yields CDR1 SGDLS and CDR2 YYNGEE. CDR3 length: 17 amino acids. The CDR3 loop reads CASSVTGLASGANVLTF. CDR3 DNA sequence: TGTGCCAGCAGCGTTACAGGGCTTGCTTCTGGGGCCAACGTCCTGACTTTC.

The chain uses TRBV4-1 and TRBJ1-1; possibly TRBD1 for D (6 bases). Germline CDR1 and CDR2: MGHRA and YSYEKL. Trimming removed 1 base at V and 7 bases at J, with 13 bases between. The CDR3 runs 14 residues. The CDR3 spells CASSQAQGRYEAFF. CDR3 nucleotide sequence: TGCGCCAGCAGCCAAGCACAGGGACGTTATGAAGCTTTCTTT.

Of note for this clone: Germline and junction disagree at one end, which may indicate a read error. Other DNA sequences from this sample encode an identical CDR3 as well. The gene calls are TRBV29-1 and TRBJ2-5, with D perhaps TRBD1 or TRBD2 (7 bases each). CDR1 SQVTM and CDR2 ANQGSEA come from the germline V gene. This CDR3 is built from 14 residues. CDR3 DNA: TGCAGCGTTGAGGGAGGGACAGTACAAGAGACTCAGTACTTC. Its protein is CSVEGGTVQETQYF.

The chain is built from TRBV28 and TRBJ2-3, with D possibly being TRBD2 (5 bases). Trimming pared 3 bases from V and 0 bases from J, leaving 10 bases between. Germline V lookup: CDR1 MDHEN, CDR2 SYDVKM. The CDR3 covers 15 residues. The CDR3 loop reads CASSFGGTSTDTQYF. Written as DNA, the CDR3 is TGTGCCAGCAGTTTTGGAGGCACTAGCACAGATACGCAGTATTTT.

The chain links TRBV11-1 to TRBJ2-7, with D unclear. This CDR3 comprises 14 residues. Trimming took off 5 bases at V and 2 bases at J, with 13 bases between the two ends. CDR1 SGHAT and CDR2 FQDESV come from the germline V gene (reference sequence). This CDR3 reads CASSPFSGTYEQYF. DNA for the CDR3: TGTGCCAGCAGCCCCTTTTCTGGGACCTACGAGCAGTACTTC.

The rearrangement uses TRBV4-3 and TRBJ2-4; no reliable D call. This CDR3 has 12 amino acids. Germline V lookup: CDR1 LGHNA, CDR2 YSLEER. V lost 2 bases, J lost 13 bases, and 12 bases lay in between. The CDR3 sequence: CASSQQPGPQYF. The CDR3 DNA reads TGCGCCAGCAGCCAACAACCCGGTCCGCAGTACTTC.

The V call is TRBV4-1, the J call TRBJ2-1; D is ambiguous. Trimming stripped 4 bases from V and 5 bases from J, with 18 bases between. CDR1 is MGHRA and CDR2 is YSYEKL in the germline V gene. This CDR3 has 16 amino acids. CDR3 DNA sequence: TGCGCCAGCAGCCCGTTTGGTAGCTCTATAAACAATGAGCAGTTCTTC. Protein product: CASSPFGSSINNEQFF.

The count of this clone is one. J is TRBJ2-7 and V is TRBV5-6; TRBD2 is a possible D gene (6 bases). The CDR3 length is 14 residues. V dropped 4 bases and J dropped 3 bases, with 14 bases sitting between them. CDR1 is SGHDT and CDR2 is YYEEEE in the germline V gene. The CDR3 sequence is CASSIGDLNYEQYF. For the CDR3, the DNA is TGTGCCAGCAGCATAGGGGACTTAAACTACGAGCAGTACTTC.

V is TRBV2 and J is TRBJ2-7; no firm D call. Germline V gene lookup returns CDR1 SNHLY and CDR2 FYNNEI. This CDR3 contains 17 residues. V dropped 5 bases and J dropped 4 bases, with 24 bases sitting between them. The CDR3 loop reads CASSISVARPTLYEQYF. The CDR3 nucleotides are TGTGCCAGCAGTATCTCCGTTGCACGTCCGACGCTGTACGAGCAGTACTTC.